Following are 20 T cell receptor beta chains from one sample sequenced in a study of technical replicates of blood from several donors (dated by TCRdb to the late 2010s). The library relied on the immunoSEQ multiplex PCR assay. The immuneACCESS repertoire file appears here via TCRdb, limited to in-frame rearrangements. These files lack a portion of the clones; in checked studies, under half of the deficit traces to unresolved V genes, and the cause of the others is not known. This sample has tens of thousands of clones in its table, and more than 75% of those were observed once. The top ten clones comprise about 5.5% of the sample. Sequences were obtained from PBMCs. These receptors were taken from a human donor in good health. Some clones in this sample may be carry-over from other donors' samples.

V is TRBV9 and J is TRBJ2-7; 9 positions match TRBD1. Trimming removed 3 bases from V and 6 bases from J; junction bases left unmatched: 1. Germline CDR1 is SGDLS and CDR2 is YYNGEE. The CDR3 consists of 12 residues. In DNA form, the CDR3 reads TGTGCCAGCAGCGGGACAGGGGTCGAGCAGTACTTC. Protein: CASSGTGVEQYF.

The rearrangement uses TRBV2 and TRBJ2-2, with a weak D call TRBD2 (7 bases). The germline CDR1 and CDR2 sequences are SNHLY and FYNNEI. Trimming pared 8 bases from V and 7 bases from J, leaving 14 bases between. The CDR3 has 13 amino acids. The CDR3: CASGRGAIGELFF. The CDR3 DNA reads as TGTGCCAGCGGCCGGGGGGCCATCGGGGAGCTGTTTTTT.

The CDR3 DNA reads as TGTGCCAGTAGACCGCCGGGGTCTCTGGAGACCCAGTACTTC. It yields the protein CASRPPGSLETQYF. The chain couples TRBV19 to TRBJ2-5; TRBD2 might be the D (5 bases). The V gene's germline CDR1 is LNHDA and CDR2 SQIVND (reference sequence). V gave up 6 bases and J gave up 5 bases, with 16 bases separating them. CDR3 length: 14 residues.

The chain is built from TRBV7-3 and TRBJ2-3; possible D gene TRBD2, 5 bases. The V end lost 2 bases, the J end lost 4 bases, and 10 bases lay between the germline ends. From germline, CDR1 is SGHTA and CDR2 FQGTGA. The CDR3 consists of 14 residues. The CDR3 protein is CASSLFPSPDTQYF. Here the CDR3 DNA reads TGTGCCAGCAGCTTATTCCCTAGCCCAGATACGCAGTATTTT.

The chain couples TRBV15 to TRBJ1-1, with 7 bases aligning to TRBD1. This CDR3 comprises 17 residues. Trimming removed 5 bases from V and 0 bases from J; junction bases left unmatched: 12. Germline CDR1 LNHNV, CDR2 YYDKDF (reference sequence). The CDR3 here is CATSSTGMGPMNTEAFF. CDR3 nucleotides: TGTGCCACCAGCTCGACAGGGATGGGACCCATGAACACTGAAGCTTTCTTT.

The chain has TRBV7-2 and TRBJ2-2, with 13 bases aligning to TRBD2. CDR3 length: 17 residues. Germline V gives CDR1 SGHTA, CDR2 FQGNSA. Losses at the gene ends were 7 bases for V and 7 bases for J; bases not matched to a gene: 12. The CDR3 region is CASMRTSGGRGIGELFF. DNA of the CDR3: TGTGCCAGCATGCGGACTAGCGGGGGCCGGGGAATCGGGGAGCTGTTTTTT. Variable domain in full (rest from reference TRBV7-2 and TRBJ2-2): GAGVSQSPSNKVTEKGKDVELRCDPISGHTALYWYRQSLGQGLEFLIYFQGNSAPDKSGLPSDRFSAERTGGSVSTLTIQRTQQEDSAVYLCASMRTSGGRGIGELFFGEGSRLTVL.

This rearrangement joins TRBV2 to TRBJ1-1; D unresolved. The CDR3 sequence is 13 residues long. CDR1 and CDR2 (germline): SNHLY, FYNNEI. V was pared by 10 bases and J by 5 bases, with 17 bases between. CDR3 sequence: CATSGRMLTEAFF. In nucleotides, the CDR3 is TGTGCCACCTCAGGCAGGATGTTGACTGAAGCTTTCTTT. Full variable domain (remainder filled in from reference TRBV2 and TRBJ1-1): EPEVTQTPSHQVTQMGQEVILRCVPISNHLYFYWYRQILGQKVEFLVSFYNNEISEKSEIFDDQFSVERPDGSNFTLKIRSTKLEDSAMYFCATSGRMLTEAFFGQGTRLTVV.

The chain uses TRBV10-3 and TRBJ1-3, with D perhaps matching TRBD1 (6 bases). The CDR3 totals 17 residues. Germline assignment: CDR1 ENHRY and CDR2 SYGVKD. The V gene lost 0 bases and the J gene lost 3 bases, with 15 bases spanning the gap. Here the CDR3 DNA reads TGTGCCATCAGTGAGTCGGGGACATCTGCCTTTGGAAACACCATATATTTT. Translating it yields CAISESGTSAFGNTIYF.

With respect to this clone: An end of the junction differs from the germline gene, which may be a read error. The chain links TRBV6-6 to TRBJ1-6; D uncertain. The length of the CDR3 is 16 residues. Germline assignment: CDR1 MNHNY and CDR2 SVGAGI (reference sequence). This chain's CDR3 is CASSYSTSSYNSPLHF. DNA for the CDR3: TGTGCCAGCAGCTACTCAACGAGCTCCTATAATTCACCCCTCCACTTT.

The chain uses TRBV30 and TRBJ2-5; no firm D call. Trimming removed 0 bases at V and 2 bases at J, with 10 bases between. Germline CDR1 and CDR2: GTSNPN and SVGIG (reference sequence). The CDR3 is made up of 14 amino acids. CDR3 protein: CAWSVSVYQETQYF. The CDR3 DNA reads TGTGCCTGGAGTGTATCAGTATATCAAGAGACCCAGTACTTC.

This chain uses TRBV6-4 with TRBJ1-1, with 8 positions matching TRBD1. The V segment lost 4 bases and the J segment 5 bases; nucleotides outside the gene matches: 6. The CDR3 loop spans 14 amino acids. Germline V gene data show CDR1 as MRHNA and CDR2 as SNTAGT. Here the CDR3 reads CASSVSQGATEAFF. CDR3 nucleotides: TGTGCCAGCAGTGTAAGTCAGGGGGCGACTGAAGCTTTCTTT.

V and J are TRBV30 and TRBJ2-7, with TRBD2 as a possible D gene (6 bases). Trimming removed 3 bases at V and 6 bases at J, with 9 bases between. This CDR3 comprises 11 residues. Germline CDR1 and CDR2: GTSNPN and SVGIG (reference sequence). The chain's CDR3 is CAWSWGGEQYF. DNA of the CDR3: TGTGCCTGGAGCTGGGGAGGCGAGCAGTACTTC. Based on the CDR3 plus reference TRBV30 and TRBJ2-7, the full variable domain is SQTIHQWPATLVQPVGSPLSLECTVEGTSNPNLYWYRQAAGRGLQLLFYSVGIGQISSEVPQNLSASRPQDRQFILSSKKLLLSDSGFYLCAWSWGGEQYFGPGTRLTVT.

This rearrangement joins TRBV7-3 to TRBJ2-2; 8 bases are shared with TRBD2. Looked up from germline, CDR1 is SGHTA and CDR2 is FQGTGA. With 6 bases clipped from V and 1 base from J, the junction kept 1 base outside the gene matches. CDR3 length: 14 residues. The CDR3 is CASRRGENTGELFF. CDR3 nucleotides: TGTGCCAGCAGGCGGGGGGAGAACACCGGGGAGCTGTTTTTT.

This clone occurred once. The rearrangement links TRBV5-1 to TRBJ2-5; 7 positions match TRBD2. After removal of 7 bases from V and 4 bases from J, the junction contained 13 bases not matched to a gene. CDR1 is SGHRS, CDR2 YFSETQ, per germline. The CDR3 sequence is 15 residues long. The CDR3 DNA follows: TGCGCCAGCGCCCCCAGCGGGACTCTCGTAGAGACCCAGTACTTC. This sequence encodes CASAPSGTLVETQYF.

The gene calls are TRBV7-9 and TRBJ1-1; TRBD1 aligns across 8 bases. Trimming took 5 bases from V and 8 from J; bases not matched to a gene: 19. This CDR3 contains 17 residues. Germline V CDR1 and CDR2: SEHNR, FQNEAQ (reference sequence). CDR3 region: CASSDPRGHRAGVEAFF. Here the CDR3 DNA reads TGTGCCAGCAGCGATCCCAGGGGGCATAGGGCTGGAGTAGAAGCTTTCTTT. Supplemented by reference TRBV7-9 and TRBJ1-1, the full variable domain reads DTGVSQNPRHKITKRGQNVTFRCDPISEHNRLYWYRQTLGQGPEFLTYFQNEAQLEKSRLLSDRFSAERPKGSFSTLEIQRTEQGDSAMYLCASSDPRGHRAGVEAFFGQGTRLTVV.

V is TRBV23-1 and J is TRBJ2-2; the match to TRBD2 covers 12 bases. TRBV23-1 is reported as an ORF; its role is uncertain. V lost 2 bases and J lost 6; bases outside the gene matches: 10. This CDR3 has 18 amino acids. The CDR3 DNA is TGCGCCAGCAGTCAAATTCCCTGGCTAGCGGGAGGGCCCGGGGAGCTGTTTTTT. Its protein product is CASSQIPWLAGGPGELFF.

This chain links TRBV6-7 with TRBJ2-7, with 8 bases identical to TRBD1. TRBV6-7 qualifies as an ORF whose function is uncertain. The V gene end was trimmed by 6 bases and the J gene end by 4 bases; junction bases not matched to a gene: 11. This CDR3 contains 15 residues. CDR3 nucleotides: TGTGCCAGCAGGGCCCCTAGACAGGGGTGGTACGAGCAGTACTTC. Translated, it gives CASRAPRQGWYEQYF.

J is TRBJ1-1 and V is TRBV19; D remains ambiguous. The V and J ends lost 1 base and 9 bases respectively, with 18 bases between them. The CDR3 has 15 residues. From germline, CDR1 is LNHDA and CDR2 SQIVND (reference sequence). CDR3 nucleotides: TGTGCCAGTAGTATAGCACGGGCCCTCGGGATGAAAGCTTTCTTT. As protein: CASSIARALGMKAFF.

The genes are TRBV7-9 and TRBJ1-2; 7 nucleotides line up with TRBD1. This CDR3 has 14 residues. Germline V gives CDR1 SEHNR, CDR2 FQNEAQ (reference sequence). V gave up 6 bases and J gave up 0 bases; unmatched junction bases: 4. The CDR3 DNA reads as TGTGCCAGCAGGTCAGGGACAGCTAACTATGGCTACACCTTC. The encoded protein is CASRSGTANYGYTF.

The chain carries TRBV7-9 and TRBJ2-1, with 9 bases aligning to TRBD2. Trimming removed 5 bases from V and 8 bases from J; junction bases left unmatched: 13. CDR3 length: 16 residues. Germline-derived CDR1 and CDR2 are SEHNR and FQNEAQ (reference sequence). CDR3 in amino acids: CASSPGGTSFADEQFF. The CDR3, as DNA: TGTGCCAGCAGCCCTGGGGGGACTAGCTTCGCCGATGAGCAGTTCTTC.